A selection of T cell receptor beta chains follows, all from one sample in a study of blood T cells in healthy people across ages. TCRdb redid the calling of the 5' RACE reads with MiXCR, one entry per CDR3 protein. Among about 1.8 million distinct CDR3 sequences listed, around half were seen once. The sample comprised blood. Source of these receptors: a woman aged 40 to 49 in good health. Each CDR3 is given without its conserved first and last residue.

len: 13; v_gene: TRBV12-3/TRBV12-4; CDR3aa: ASSETGTGRCGYT
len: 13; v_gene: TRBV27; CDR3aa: ASSLGGRNIDTQY
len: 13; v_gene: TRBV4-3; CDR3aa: ASSHRPGTEETQY
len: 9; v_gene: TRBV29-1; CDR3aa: SVMVPTEAF
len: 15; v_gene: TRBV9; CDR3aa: ASSVVGSGGTNTEAF
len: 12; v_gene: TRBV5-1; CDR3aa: ASSLQGALEGYT
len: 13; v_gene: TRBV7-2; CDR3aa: ASSLTSVGAYEQY
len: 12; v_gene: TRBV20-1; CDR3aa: SARRGRDLNEQY
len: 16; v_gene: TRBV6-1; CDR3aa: ASSLRYRVASGEETQY
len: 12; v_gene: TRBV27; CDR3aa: ASSTRGPRDIQY
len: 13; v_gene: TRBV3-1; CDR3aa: ASSQVGASHNEQF
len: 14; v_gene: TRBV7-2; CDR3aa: ASSLRGQGYNSPLH
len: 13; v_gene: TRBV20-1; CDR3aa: SAKPPNGQSYGYT
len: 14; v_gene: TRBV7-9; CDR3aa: ASSSPSDSLYNEQF
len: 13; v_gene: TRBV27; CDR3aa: ASRALGQPQETQY
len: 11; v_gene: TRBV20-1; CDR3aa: SASRQGLHEQY
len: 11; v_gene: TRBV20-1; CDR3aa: SARLAGSRTQY
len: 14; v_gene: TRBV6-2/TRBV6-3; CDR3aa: ASSWTSGGAEDAQY
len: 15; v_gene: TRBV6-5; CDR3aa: ASSFHPIDRGGNIQY
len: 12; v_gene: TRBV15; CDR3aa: ATSPGRSNYGYT
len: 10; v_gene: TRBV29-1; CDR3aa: SVDEHTDTQY
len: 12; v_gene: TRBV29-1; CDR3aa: SVQWGRVRETLY
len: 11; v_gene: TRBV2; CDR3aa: ASSSGGVSPLH
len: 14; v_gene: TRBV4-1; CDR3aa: ASSQGVTASTDTQY
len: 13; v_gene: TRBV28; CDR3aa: ASSETGTALYEQY
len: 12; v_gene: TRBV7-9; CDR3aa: ASSARLTSDTQY
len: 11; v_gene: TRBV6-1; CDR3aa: ASGLAGGQREF
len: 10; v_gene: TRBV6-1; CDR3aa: ASSGQAVGYT
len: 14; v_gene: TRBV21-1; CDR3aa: ASSDTVSANTGELF
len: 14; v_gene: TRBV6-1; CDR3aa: ASRKGANSYNSPLH
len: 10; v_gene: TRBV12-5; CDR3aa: ASGLKTDEQY
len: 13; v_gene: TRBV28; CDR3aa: ASSFPGGGGNEQF
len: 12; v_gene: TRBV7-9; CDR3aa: ASSLASVRQPQH
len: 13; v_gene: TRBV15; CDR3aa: ATSRGQGQGQPQH
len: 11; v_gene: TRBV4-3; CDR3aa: ASSRAGYNEQF
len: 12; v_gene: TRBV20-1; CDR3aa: SARGGGAADTQY
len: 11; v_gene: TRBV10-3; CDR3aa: AISGTLNTEAF
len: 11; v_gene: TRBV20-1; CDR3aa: SASDRRLGEQY
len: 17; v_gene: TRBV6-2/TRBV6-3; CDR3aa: ASSFGGPGFFSGANVLT
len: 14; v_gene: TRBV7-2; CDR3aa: ASSLAGGAGSATQY
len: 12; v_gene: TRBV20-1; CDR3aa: SAAAGTGANVLT
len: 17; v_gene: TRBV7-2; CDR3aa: ASSLGLGQGLGSFREQY
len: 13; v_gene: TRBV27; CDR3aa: ASSLSRTGYSPLH
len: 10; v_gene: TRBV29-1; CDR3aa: STNELGETQY
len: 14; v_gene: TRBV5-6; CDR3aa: ASSLGGVSGNQPQH
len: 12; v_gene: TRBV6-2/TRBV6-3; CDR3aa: ASSYATIERTQY
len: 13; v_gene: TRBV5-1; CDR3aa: ASAPSGGPAYEQF